This is a list of T cell receptor beta chains from one sample in a study of blood T cell repertoires in COVID-19. TCRdb keeps only in-frame clones here, not all; method: immunoSEQ multiplex PCR. The sample has tens of thousands of clones; approximately 70% are singletons. The sequencing input was PBMCs or T cells enriched from blood (not recorded which). These TCRs come from a woman aged 55-70 years who had been exposed to COVID-19. The CDR3 runs from the conserved cysteine through the conserved F or W. The D gene is left open where the match is weak. For some rows the clone size is stated as once, few or many, or as a class when expanded; others skip it.

cdr3_nt,cdr3_aa,v_call,clone_size,d_call,j_call
TGTGCCAGCAGTTACTACGAGGGGGCTGAAGCTTTCTTT,CASSYYEGAEAFF,TRBV6-5,NA,NA,TRBJ1-1
TGTGCCAGTATGGGGGGGCTTAGCAATCAGCCCCAGCATTTT,CASMGGLSNQPQHF,TRBV19,NA,NA,TRBJ1-5
TGTGCCAGTAGTATAGAGAGAACTAGCGGAGCCTACGAGCAGTACTTC,CASSIERTSGAYEQYF,TRBV19,few,TRBD2,TRBJ2-7
TGTGCCTGGGCCACAGGGGCAAGATTGAACACTGAAGCTTTCTTT,CAWATGARLNTEAFF,TRBV30,few,TRBD1,TRBJ1-1
TGTGCCAGCAGCTTAGGCCCCGGGACAGTTGAAGCTTTCTTT,CASSLGPGTVEAFF,TRBV7-8,NA,TRBD1,TRBJ1-1
TGTGCCAGCAGCCGTCAGCCGGGACAGGGTTCTGTCGAGCAGTACTTC,CASSRQPGQGSVEQYF,TRBV3-1/TRBV3-2,NA,TRBD1,TRBJ2-7
TGTGCCAGCAGCTCCCGAGGTACCTACGAGCAGTACTTC,CASSSRGTYEQYF,TRBV11-2,NA,NA,TRBJ2-7
TGTGCCAGCAGTTCCTCCCCTTACTACGAGCAGTACTTC,CASSSSPYYEQYF,TRBV28,NA,NA,TRBJ2-7
TGTGCCAGCAGTTTGGCACTAGCAGAGCAGTTCTTC,CASSLALAEQFF,TRBV12-3/TRBV12-4,NA,NA,TRBJ2-1
TGTGCCAGTAGTATAGGGGCAGCCAAAAACATTCAGTACTTC,CASSIGAAKNIQYF,TRBV19,NA,NA,TRBJ2-4
TGTGCCAGTAGAACGGACAGGTCTCGGAGCACAGATACGCAGTATTTT,CASRTDRSRSTDTQYF,TRBV19,NA,TRBD1,TRBJ2-3
TGTGCCAGCGGAGGGCTGCGGAGCTCCTACGAGCAGTACTTC,CASGGLRSSYEQYF,TRBV2,NA,NA,TRBJ2-7
TGTGCCAGCAGCGTAGGGACTAGCGGAGGTGAGCAGTTCTTC,CASSVGTSGGEQFF,TRBV9,NA,TRBD2,TRBJ2-1
TGTGCCAGCAGTTTAGGCACCGCCTACGAGCAGTACTTC,CASSLGTAYEQYF,TRBV27,once,NA,TRBJ2-7
TGCGCCAGCAGGGGGACAGGGGGCGCAGGCAATGAGCAGTTCTTC,CASRGTGGAGNEQFF,TRBV5-1,few,TRBD1,TRBJ2-1
TGTGCCAGCAGCGTAGGGGGCAGGGAGGGTTCTGAAGCTTTCTTT,CASSVGGREGSEAFF,TRBV9,many,NA,TRBJ1-1
TGTGCCAGCAGCGACCGGGACATATCTGAGGGAGATACGCAGTATTTT,CASSDRDISEGDTQYF,TRBV28,few,NA,TRBJ2-3
TGCAGCGCAAGACAGCGGGCCCGAGTCAATGAGCAGTTCTTC,CSARQRARVNEQFF,TRBV29-1,few,NA,TRBJ2-1
TGTGCCAGCAGCCTTGACAGTAGCAATCAGCCCCAGCATTTT,CASSLDSSNQPQHF,TRBV5-6,NA,NA,TRBJ1-5
TGTGCCAGCAGCTTAGATACTAGTGAAACCCAGTACTTC,CASSLDTSETQYF,TRBV11-3,NA,NA,TRBJ2-5
TGTGCCAGCAGCGTAGAGGCGGGAGTCAGAGGGGAGCTGTTTTTT,CASSVEAGVRGELFF,TRBV9,NA,TRBD2,TRBJ2-2
TGTGCCAGCAGCCCCCCCGATGTGAGGTCTGAAGCTTTCTTT,CASSPPDVRSEAFF,TRBV28,NA,NA,TRBJ1-1
TGTGCCAGCAGTGAATCCTCGGGAGGGGCGGCCTATGGCTACACCTTC,CASSESSGGAAYGYTF,TRBV6-1,NA,NA,TRBJ1-2
TGTGCCAGCAGCAGGGACTACGGGGACAATGAGCAGTTCTTC,CASSRDYGDNEQFF,TRBV5-6,NA,TRBD2,TRBJ2-1
TGTGCCAGCAGCAAGGACATTCCGAGCAATCAGCCCCAGCATTTT,CASSKDIPSNQPQHF,TRBV2,once,NA,TRBJ1-5
TGTGCCAGCAGCTATCAGGATGGTTATGGCTACACCTTC,CASSYQDGYGYTF,TRBV28,few,NA,TRBJ1-2
TGCGCCAGCAGCTTAGGACAGGGCGCTCAGCCCCAGCATTTT,CASSLGQGAQPQHF,TRBV5-1,NA,TRBD1,TRBJ1-5
TGTGCCAGTAGTTCGGACAGGGGATACGAAAAACTGTTTTTT,CASSSDRGYEKLFF,TRBV19,NA,TRBD1,TRBJ1-4
TGTGCCAGTAGTGAGCAGGGTGGGGCGAGGACTGAAGCTTTCTTT,CASSEQGGARTEAFF,TRBV19,NA,NA,TRBJ1-1